This TCR beta chain came from a study of response to subunit inactivated influenza vaccine. Findings of the study overall: Researchers suggested that each seasonal influenza vaccination recruits few new T cells.

The CDR3 contains 13 residues. Per the germline V gene, CDR1 is LGHDT and CDR2 is YNNKEL (reference sequence). The V end was cut by 2 bases, the J end by 6 bases, with 9 bases between. TCRdb re-derived calls from the RT-PCR reads in MiXCR, one entry per CDR3 protein. The sample records about 500,000 distinct CDR3 sequences, 10% to 15% being singletons. On this clonotype: The antigen is unknown.

This chain uses TRBV3-1 with TRBJ2-3; D is unclear. The material sequenced was PBMCs from blood, taken around seven weeks after vaccination. This sequence originates from a man in his forties or fifties who received an inactivated influenza vaccine. CDR3 in amino acids: CASSQTPRDTQYF. The CDR3 DNA is TGTGCCAGCAGCCAAACCCCCCGGGATACGCAGTATTTT.